The present entry profiles one TCR beta chain with its context. Its antigen is unidentified. Sequencing was performed with immunoSEQ multiplex PCR; in TCRdb, only in-frame clones are kept and a portion is missing. The data show 70,000 or so clones, with about nine tenths seen just once and approximately 2.6% held by the top ten. V gave up 6 bases and J gave up 5 bases; unmatched junction bases: 11. CDR3 length equals 18 residues. CDR1 MNHEY and CDR2 SMNVEV come from the germline V gene (reference sequence). This specimen belongs to a study of lymphopenia after photon versus proton radiotherapy. The study's findings and limits: Survival link was tested only in deceased patients; proton benefit remains a possibility. Under photons, naive T cells and diversity fell while effector/memory populations rose. Post-nadir diversity loss with photons came from oligoclonal expansion, particularly CD8+ Temra cells. Larger post-nadir TCR diversity loss correlated inversely with survival in deceased patients.

The material was peripheral blood, obtained from a patient treated with photon-based radiotherapy. The clonotype comes from an older woman with pancreatic cancer. The chain is built from TRBV27 and TRBJ2-2, with 14 bases that match TRBD2. CDR3 nucleotide sequence: TGTGCCAGCAGGGAGCAGTTCTGGACTAGCGGGAGGACCGGGGAGCTGTTTTTT. Translated, it gives CASREQFWTSGRTGELFF.